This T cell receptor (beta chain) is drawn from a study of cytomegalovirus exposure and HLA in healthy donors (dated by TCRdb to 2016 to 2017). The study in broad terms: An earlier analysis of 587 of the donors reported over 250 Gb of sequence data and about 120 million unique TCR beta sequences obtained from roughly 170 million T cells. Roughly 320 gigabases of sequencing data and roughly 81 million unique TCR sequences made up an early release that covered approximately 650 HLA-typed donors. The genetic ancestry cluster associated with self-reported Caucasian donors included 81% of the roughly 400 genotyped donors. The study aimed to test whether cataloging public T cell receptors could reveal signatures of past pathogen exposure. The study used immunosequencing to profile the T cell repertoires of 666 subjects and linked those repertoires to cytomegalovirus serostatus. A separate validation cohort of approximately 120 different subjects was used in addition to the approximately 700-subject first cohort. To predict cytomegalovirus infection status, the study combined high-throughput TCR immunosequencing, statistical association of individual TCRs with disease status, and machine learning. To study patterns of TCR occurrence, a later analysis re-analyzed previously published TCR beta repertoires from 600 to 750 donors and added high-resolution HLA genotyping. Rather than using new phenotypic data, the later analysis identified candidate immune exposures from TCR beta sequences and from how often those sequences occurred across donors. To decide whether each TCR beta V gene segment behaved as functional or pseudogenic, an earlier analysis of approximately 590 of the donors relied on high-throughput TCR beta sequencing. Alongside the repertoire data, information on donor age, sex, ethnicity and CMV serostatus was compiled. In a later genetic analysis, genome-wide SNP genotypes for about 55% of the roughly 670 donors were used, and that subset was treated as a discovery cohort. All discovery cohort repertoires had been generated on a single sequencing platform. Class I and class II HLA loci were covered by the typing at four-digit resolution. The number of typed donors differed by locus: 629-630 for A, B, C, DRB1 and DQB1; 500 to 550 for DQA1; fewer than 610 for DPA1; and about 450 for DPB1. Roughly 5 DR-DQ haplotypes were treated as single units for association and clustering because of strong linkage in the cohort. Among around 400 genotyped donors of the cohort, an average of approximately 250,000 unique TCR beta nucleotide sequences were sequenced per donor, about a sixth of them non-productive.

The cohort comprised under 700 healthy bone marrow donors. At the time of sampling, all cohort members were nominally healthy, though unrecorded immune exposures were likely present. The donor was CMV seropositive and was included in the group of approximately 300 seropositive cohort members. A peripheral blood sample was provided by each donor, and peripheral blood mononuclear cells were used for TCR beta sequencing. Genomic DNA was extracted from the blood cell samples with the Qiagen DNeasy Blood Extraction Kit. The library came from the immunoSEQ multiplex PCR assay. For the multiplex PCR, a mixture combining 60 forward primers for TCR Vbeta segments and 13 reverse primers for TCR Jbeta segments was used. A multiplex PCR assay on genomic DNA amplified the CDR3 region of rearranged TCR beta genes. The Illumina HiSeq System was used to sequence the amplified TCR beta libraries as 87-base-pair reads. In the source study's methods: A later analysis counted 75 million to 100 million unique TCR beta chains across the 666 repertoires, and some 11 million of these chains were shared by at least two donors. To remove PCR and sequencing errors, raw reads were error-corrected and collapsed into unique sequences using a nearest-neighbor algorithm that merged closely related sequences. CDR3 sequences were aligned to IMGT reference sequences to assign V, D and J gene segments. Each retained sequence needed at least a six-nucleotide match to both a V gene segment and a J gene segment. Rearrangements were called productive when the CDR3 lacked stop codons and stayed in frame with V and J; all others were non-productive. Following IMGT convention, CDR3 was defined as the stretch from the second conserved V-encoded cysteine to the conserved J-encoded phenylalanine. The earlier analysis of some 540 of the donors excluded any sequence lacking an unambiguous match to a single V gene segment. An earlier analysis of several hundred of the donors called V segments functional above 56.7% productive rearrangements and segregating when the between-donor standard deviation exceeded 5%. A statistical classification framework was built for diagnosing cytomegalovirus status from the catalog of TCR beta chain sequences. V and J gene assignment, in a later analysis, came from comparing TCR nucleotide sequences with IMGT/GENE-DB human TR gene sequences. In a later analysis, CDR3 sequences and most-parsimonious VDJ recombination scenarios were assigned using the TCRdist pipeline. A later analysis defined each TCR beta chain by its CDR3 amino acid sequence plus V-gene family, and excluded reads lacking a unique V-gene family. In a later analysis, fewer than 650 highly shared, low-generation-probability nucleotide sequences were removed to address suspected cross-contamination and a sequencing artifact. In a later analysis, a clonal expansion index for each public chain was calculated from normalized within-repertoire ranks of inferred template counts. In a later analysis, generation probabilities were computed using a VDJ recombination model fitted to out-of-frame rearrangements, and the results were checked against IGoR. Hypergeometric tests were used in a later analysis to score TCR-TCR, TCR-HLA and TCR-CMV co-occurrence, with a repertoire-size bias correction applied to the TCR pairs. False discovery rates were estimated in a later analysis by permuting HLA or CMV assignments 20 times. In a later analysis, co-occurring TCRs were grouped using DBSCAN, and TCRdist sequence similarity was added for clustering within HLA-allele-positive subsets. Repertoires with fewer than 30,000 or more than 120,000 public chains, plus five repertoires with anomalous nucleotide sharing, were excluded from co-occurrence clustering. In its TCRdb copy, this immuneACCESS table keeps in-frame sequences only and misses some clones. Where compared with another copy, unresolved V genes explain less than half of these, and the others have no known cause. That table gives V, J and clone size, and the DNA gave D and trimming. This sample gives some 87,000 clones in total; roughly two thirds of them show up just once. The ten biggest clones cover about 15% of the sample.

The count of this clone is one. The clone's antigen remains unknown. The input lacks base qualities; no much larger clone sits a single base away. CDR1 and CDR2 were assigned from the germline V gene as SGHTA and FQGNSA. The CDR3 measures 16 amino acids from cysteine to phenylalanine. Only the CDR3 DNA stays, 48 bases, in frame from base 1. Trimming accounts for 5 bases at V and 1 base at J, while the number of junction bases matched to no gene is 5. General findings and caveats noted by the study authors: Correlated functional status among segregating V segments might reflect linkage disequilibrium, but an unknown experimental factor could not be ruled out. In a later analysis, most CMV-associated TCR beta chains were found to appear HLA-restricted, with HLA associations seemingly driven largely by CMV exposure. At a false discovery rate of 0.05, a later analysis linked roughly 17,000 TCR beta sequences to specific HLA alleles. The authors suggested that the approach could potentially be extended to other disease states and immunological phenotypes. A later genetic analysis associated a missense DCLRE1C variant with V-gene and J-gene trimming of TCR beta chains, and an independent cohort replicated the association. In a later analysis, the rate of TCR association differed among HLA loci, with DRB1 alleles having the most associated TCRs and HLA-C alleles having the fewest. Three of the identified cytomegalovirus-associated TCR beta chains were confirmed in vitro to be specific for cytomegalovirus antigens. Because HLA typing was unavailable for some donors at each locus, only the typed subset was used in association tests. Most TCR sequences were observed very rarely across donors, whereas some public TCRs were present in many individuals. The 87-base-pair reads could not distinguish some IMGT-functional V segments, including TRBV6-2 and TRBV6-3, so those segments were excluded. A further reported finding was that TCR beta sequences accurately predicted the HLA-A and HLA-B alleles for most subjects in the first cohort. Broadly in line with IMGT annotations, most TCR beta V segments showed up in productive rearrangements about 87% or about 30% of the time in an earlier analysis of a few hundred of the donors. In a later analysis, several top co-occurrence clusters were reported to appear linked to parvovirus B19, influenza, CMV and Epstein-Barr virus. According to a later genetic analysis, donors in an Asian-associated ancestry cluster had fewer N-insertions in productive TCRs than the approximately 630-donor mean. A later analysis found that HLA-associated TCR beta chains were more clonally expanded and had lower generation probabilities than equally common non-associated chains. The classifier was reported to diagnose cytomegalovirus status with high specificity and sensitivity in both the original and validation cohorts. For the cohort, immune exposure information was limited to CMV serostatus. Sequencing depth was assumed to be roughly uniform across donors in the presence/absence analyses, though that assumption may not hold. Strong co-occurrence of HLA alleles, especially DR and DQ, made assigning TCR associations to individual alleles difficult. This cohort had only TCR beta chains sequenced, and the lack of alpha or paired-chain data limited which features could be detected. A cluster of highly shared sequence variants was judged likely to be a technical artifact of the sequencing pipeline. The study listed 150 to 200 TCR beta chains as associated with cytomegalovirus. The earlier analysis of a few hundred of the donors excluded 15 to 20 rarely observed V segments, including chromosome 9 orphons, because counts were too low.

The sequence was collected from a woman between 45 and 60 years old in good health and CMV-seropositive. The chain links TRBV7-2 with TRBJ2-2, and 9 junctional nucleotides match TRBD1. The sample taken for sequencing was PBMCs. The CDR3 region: CASSTTGGWNTGELFF. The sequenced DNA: TGTGCCAGCAGCACAACAGGGGGCTGGAACACCGGGGAGCTGTTTTTT.